This T cell receptor (beta chain) was profiled in a study of T cells in Graves' hyperthyroidism and ophthalmopathy. The junction had 5 bases not matched to a gene; V was cut back by 6 bases and J by 2 bases. CDR1 SNHLY and CDR2 FYNNEI come from the germline V gene. This CDR3 has 16 residues. This clonotype was detected many times. TCR beta CDR3 region amplification was performed from RNA transcripts. First-round RT-PCR of the TCR CDR3 relied on the HTBI primer set. TCRdb re-called the multiplex PCR reads through MiXCR, storing one row per CDR3 protein. The data show about 300,000 distinct CDR3 sequences, 15% to 20% seen once.

Material for sequencing was blood. The sequence came from a man over 45 with Graves' ophthalmopathy. V usage is TRBV2 and J usage is TRBJ2-5, with 14 nucleotides matching TRBD2. CDR3 sequence (DNA): TGTGCCAGCAGCGCCGGGACTAGCGGGAGTCAAGAGACCCAGTACTTC. Its translation: CASSAGTSGSQETQYF.